This T cell receptor beta chain is drawn from a study of CD8+ T cells in alopecia areata. Findings and limits, study-wide: Among the cells sequenced in scalp samples are also the resident alphabeta T cells of normal skin. The study found TCR sharing across patients less clear than in mice, possibly for HLA reasons.

The authors extracted RNA and reverse transcribed it into cDNA as the sequencing template. TCRdb keeps only in-frame clones here, not all; method: immunoSEQ multiplex PCR. In the table there are some 82,000 clones, roughly 50% of which are singletons. Peripheral blood and lesional scalp punch biopsies came from alopecia areata patients. Trimming cost V 3 bases and J 1 base, with 17 bases left between them. The CDR3 consists of 16 residues. The germline V gene has CDR1 SGHDT and CDR2 YYEEEE. With respect to this clone: The antigen is undetermined.

This clonotype originated in a human donor with alopecia areata. The specimen was NKG2D-high CD8+ T cells sorted from blood. V is TRBV5-6 and J is TRBJ2-7; D gene unclear. CDR3 DNA: TGTGCCAGCAGCTCCTTTGACTCTCCACCTTCCTACGAGCAGTACTTC. Translated, it gives CASSSFDSPPSYEQYF.